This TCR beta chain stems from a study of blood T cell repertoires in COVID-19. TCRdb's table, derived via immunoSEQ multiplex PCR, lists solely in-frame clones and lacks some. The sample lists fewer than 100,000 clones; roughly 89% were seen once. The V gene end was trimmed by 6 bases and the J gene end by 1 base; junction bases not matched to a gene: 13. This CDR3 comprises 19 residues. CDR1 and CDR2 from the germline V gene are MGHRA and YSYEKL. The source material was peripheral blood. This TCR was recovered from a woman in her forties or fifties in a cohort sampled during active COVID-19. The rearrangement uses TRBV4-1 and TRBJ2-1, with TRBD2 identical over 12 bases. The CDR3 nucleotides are TGCGCCAGCAGTCGCTGGACTAGCGGGGAGATGGGGTCCTACAATGAGCAGTTCTTC. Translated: CASSRWTSGEMGSYNEQFF.